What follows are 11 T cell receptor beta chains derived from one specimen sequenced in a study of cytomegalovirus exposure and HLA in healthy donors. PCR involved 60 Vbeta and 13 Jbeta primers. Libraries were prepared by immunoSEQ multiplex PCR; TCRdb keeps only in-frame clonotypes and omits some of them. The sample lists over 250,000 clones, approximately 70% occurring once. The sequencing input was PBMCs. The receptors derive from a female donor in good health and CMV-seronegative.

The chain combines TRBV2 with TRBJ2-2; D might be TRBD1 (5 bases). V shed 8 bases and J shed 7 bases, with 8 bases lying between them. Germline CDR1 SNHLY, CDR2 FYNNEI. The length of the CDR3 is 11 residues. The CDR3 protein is CASLTGGELFF. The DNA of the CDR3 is TGTGCCAGCCTTACAGGCGGGGAGCTGTTTTTT.

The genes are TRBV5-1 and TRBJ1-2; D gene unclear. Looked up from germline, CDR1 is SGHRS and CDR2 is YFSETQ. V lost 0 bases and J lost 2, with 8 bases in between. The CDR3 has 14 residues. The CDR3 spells CASSLAPVNYGYTF. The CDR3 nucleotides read TGCGCCAGCAGCTTGGCTCCGGTGAACTATGGCTACACCTTC.

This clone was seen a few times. The CDR3 DNA reads TGTGCCAGCAGTGAGGGGAGGGCGTCCTACAATGAGCAGTTCTTC. Its protein is CASSEGRASYNEQFF. The chain uses TRBV2 and TRBJ2-1, with 7 bases identical to TRBD2. CDR1 is SNHLY and CDR2 is FYNNEI in the germline V gene. The CDR3 has 15 residues. J was trimmed by 1 base and V by 3 bases; bases with no gene match: 3.

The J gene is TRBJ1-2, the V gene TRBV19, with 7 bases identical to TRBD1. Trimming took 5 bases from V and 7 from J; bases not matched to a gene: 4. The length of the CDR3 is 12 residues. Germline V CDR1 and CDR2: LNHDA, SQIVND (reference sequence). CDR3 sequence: CASSLDRSGYTF. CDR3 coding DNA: TGTGCCAGTAGTCTGGACAGGAGTGGCTACACCTTC. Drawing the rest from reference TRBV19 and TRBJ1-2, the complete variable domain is DGGITQSPKYLFRKEGQNVTLSCEQNLNHDAMYWYRQDPGQGLRLIYYSQIVNDFQKGDIAEGYSVSREKKESFPLTVTSAQKNPTAFYLCASSLDRSGYTFGSGTRLTVV.

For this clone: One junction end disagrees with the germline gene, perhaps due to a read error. CDR3 loop: CSSSYPPGLINTGELFF. CDR3 sequence (DNA): TGTTCCAGCAGCTACCCACCGGGACTGATTAACACCGGGGAGCTGTTTTTT. The chain uses TRBV7-9 and TRBJ2-2; tentative D call: TRBD2 (6 bases). Germline assignment: CDR1 SEHNR and CDR2 FQNEAQ (reference sequence). This CDR3 is 17 amino acids long.

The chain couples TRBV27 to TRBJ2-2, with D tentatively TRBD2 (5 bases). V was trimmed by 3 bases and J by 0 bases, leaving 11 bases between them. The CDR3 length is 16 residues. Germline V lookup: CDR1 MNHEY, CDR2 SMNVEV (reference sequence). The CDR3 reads CASSFTRVANTGELFF. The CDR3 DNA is TGTGCCAGCAGTTTTACTAGGGTCGCGAACACCGGGGAGCTGTTTTTT.

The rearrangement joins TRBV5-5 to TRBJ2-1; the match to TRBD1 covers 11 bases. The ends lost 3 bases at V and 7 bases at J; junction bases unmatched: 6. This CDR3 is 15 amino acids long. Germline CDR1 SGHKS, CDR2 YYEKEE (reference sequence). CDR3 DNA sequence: TGTGCCAGCAGCTCTGGACAGGGGGCGAGTAATGAGCAGTTCTTC. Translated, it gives CASSSGQGASNEQFF.

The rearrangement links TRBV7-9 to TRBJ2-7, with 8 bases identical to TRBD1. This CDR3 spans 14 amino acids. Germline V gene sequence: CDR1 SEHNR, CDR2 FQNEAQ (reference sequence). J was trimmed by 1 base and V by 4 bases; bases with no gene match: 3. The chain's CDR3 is CASSSTGDSYEQYF. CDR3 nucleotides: TGTGCCAGCAGCTCGACAGGGGATTCCTACGAGCAGTACTTC.

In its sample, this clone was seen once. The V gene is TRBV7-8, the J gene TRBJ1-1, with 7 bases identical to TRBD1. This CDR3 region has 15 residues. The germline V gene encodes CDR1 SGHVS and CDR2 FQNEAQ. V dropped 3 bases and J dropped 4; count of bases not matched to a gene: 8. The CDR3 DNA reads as TGTGCCAGCAGCTTTAGGGGGCCTGGGCGCACTGAAGCTTTCTTT. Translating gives CASSFRGPGRTEAFF.

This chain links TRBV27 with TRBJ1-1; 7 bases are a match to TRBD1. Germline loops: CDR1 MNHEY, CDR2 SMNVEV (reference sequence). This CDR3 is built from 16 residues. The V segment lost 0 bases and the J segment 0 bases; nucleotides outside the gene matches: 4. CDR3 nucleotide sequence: TGTGCCAGCAGTTTATCAGGGGGCGGCATGAACACTGAAGCTTTCTTT. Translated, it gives CASSLSGGGMNTEAFF.

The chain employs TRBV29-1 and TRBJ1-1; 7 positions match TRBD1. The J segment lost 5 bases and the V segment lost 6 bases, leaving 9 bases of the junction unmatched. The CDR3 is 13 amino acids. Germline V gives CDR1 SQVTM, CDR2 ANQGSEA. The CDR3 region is CSVERQGGTEAFF. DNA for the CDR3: TGCAGCGTCGAGAGACAGGGCGGAACTGAAGCTTTCTTT.